Shown below are 17 T cell receptor beta chains from a single sample sequenced in a study of T cells in Graves' hyperthyroidism and ophthalmopathy. Regions amplified from RNA transcripts were the TCR beta CDR3 regions. Using the HTBI primer set, a first-round RT-PCR was run on the TCR CDR3. From the multiplex PCR reads, TCRdb called clonotypes with MiXCR, one entry per CDR3 protein. The profile covers a few hundred thousand distinct CDR3 sequences, with 40% to 55% appearing a single time and approximately 7.5% taken by the ten largest. What was sequenced was peripheral blood or thyroid tissue (not recorded which). The source of these receptors is a woman aged 18-29 years with Graves' hyperthyroidism.

The rearrangement joins TRBV2 to TRBJ2-7, with D tentatively TRBD1 (5 bases). The CDR3 covers 14 residues. V was pared by 5 bases and J by 6 bases, with 17 bases between. CDR1 SNHLY and CDR2 FYNNEI come from the germline V gene. The CDR3 here is CASSLQVTPGEQYF. CDR3 DNA sequence: TGTGCCAGCAGTTTACAGGTCACCCCCGGCGAGCAGTACTTC.

This clonotype was recorded once. Being one base from a much bigger clone, this may be a read error. The chain is built from TRBV20-1 and TRBJ1-2, with 9 bases lining up with TRBD1. Germline loops: CDR1 DFQATT, CDR2 SNEGSKA (reference sequence). There are 14 residues in the CDR3. CDR3 bases: TGCGGTGCTGCCCGGGACAGGGACCCCTATGGCTACACCTTC. It codes for CGAARDRDPYGYTF.

The V and J genes are TRBV12-3 or TRBV12-4 and TRBJ1-3; weak D call: TRBD1 (5 bases). The CDR3 contains 16 residues. Trimming removed 5 bases at V and 0 bases at J, with 14 bases between. CDR3 nucleotides: TGTGCCAGCAGTCTATCGATGGGGGGCTCTGGAAACACCATATATTTT. It encodes CASSLSMGGSGNTIYF.

The V call is TRBV5-1, the J call TRBJ2-3; 7 nucleotides line up with TRBD2. Germline V CDR1 and CDR2: SGHRS, YFSETQ. V lost 4 bases, J lost 0 bases, and 2 bases stayed unmatched. The CDR3 contains 14 residues. The CDR3 is CASSLAASTDTQYF. The CDR3 DNA reads as TGCGCCAGCAGCCTAGCGGCTAGCACAGATACGCAGTATTTT.

There are many counts of this clonotype. DNA for the CDR3: TGCAGTGCCGGGACGGTGGGCACTGAAGCTTTCTTT. Residues: CSAGTVGTEAFF. V and J are TRBV20-1 and TRBJ1-1; possibly TRBD1 for D (5 bases). Germline CDR1 DFQATT, CDR2 SNEGSKA (reference sequence). Trimming shortened V by 6 bases and J by 4 bases, and 12 bases separated the two germline ends. The CDR3 is made up of 12 amino acids.

Many counts were recorded for this clonotype. The CDR3: CASSSDRKREAFF. CDR3 coding DNA: TGTGCCAGCAGCTCGGACCGAAAAAGAGAAGCTTTCTTT. The chain couples TRBV7-9 to TRBJ1-1; the D is unclear. The CDR3 contains 13 residues. Per the germline V gene, CDR1 is SEHNR and CDR2 is FQNEAQ (reference sequence). The V gene lost 4 bases and the J gene lost 8 bases, with 14 bases spanning the gap. The variable domain in full, with the rest retrieved from reference TRBV7-9 and TRBJ1-1, is DTGVSQNPRHKITKRGQNVTFRCDPISEHNRLYWYRQTLGQGPEFLTYFQNEAQLEKSRLLSDRFSAERPKGSFSTLEIQRTEQGDSAMYLCASSSDRKREAFFGQGTRLTVV.

This clonotype occurred many times. The V and J genes are TRBV12-3 or TRBV12-4 and TRBJ1-5; no reliable D call. Trimming pared 5 bases from V and 2 bases from J, leaving 13 bases between. CDR3 length equals 15 residues. The CDR3 sequence is CASSLLGRGNQPQHF. CDR3 bases: TGTGCCAGCAGTCTGCTCGGACGGGGCAATCAGCCCCAGCATTTT.

Many counts were recorded for this clonotype. This CDR3 is CASLGTAPYEQYF. DNA of the CDR3: TGTGCCAGCCTTGGGACAGCTCCCTACGAGCAGTACTTC. The chain carries TRBV12-3 or TRBV12-4 and TRBJ2-7; 7 bases fit TRBD1. The CDR3 loop spans 13 amino acids. The trim removed 8 bases at V and 2 bases at J, leaving 6 bases unmatched.

The chain recombines TRBV10-3 with TRBJ1-2; D possibly corresponds to TRBD1 (5 bases). The V gene's germline CDR1 is ENHRY and CDR2 SYGVKD. There are 11 residues in the CDR3. Trimming removed 6 bases from V and 7 bases from J, with 9 bases in between. This CDR3 is CAISRTSGYTF. In DNA form, the CDR3 reads TGTGCCATCAGCCGGACAAGTGGCTACACCTTC.

The genes are TRBV11-2 and TRBJ2-1; 16 bases line up with TRBD2. Germline loops: CDR1 SGHAT, CDR2 FQNNGV. CDR3 length equals 15 residues. After removal of 7 bases from V and 9 bases from J, the junction contained 6 bases not matched to a gene. Here the CDR3 DNA reads TGTGCCAGCACCGCCGGGACTAGCGGGGGGGGTGAGCAGTTCTTC. Translating it yields CASTAGTSGGGEQFF. Filled out from reference TRBV11-2 and TRBJ2-1, the complete variable domain reads EAGVAQSPRYKIIEKRQSVAFWCNPISGHATLYWYQQILGQGPKLLIQFQNNGVVDDSQLPKDRFSAERLKGVDSTLKIQPAKLEDSAVYLCASTAGTSGGGEQFFGPGTRLTVL.

The chain carries TRBV2 and TRBJ2-3, with 7 bases that match TRBD2. CDR1 and CDR2 from the germline V gene are SNHLY and FYNNEI. Trimming removed 6 bases from V and 5 bases from J; junction bases left unmatched: 2. CDR3 length: 12 residues. CDR3 amino acids: CASRGLIDTQYF. For the CDR3, the DNA is TGTGCCAGCAGGGGACTAATAGATACGCAGTATTTT. Full variable domain (missing parts from reference TRBV2 and TRBJ2-3): EPEVTQTPSHQVTQMGQEVILRCVPISNHLYFYWYRQILGQKVEFLVSFYNNEISEKSEIFDDQFSVERPDGSNFTLKIRSTKLEDSAMYFCASRGLIDTQYFGPGTRLTVL.

V is TRBV12-3 or TRBV12-4 and J is TRBJ1-2, with 7 bases aligning to TRBD1. Germline trimming cut 3 bases from V and 2 bases from J; bases unmatched to any gene: 9. The CDR3 loop spans 16 amino acids. In DNA form, the CDR3 reads TGTGCCAGCAGTTTTATATCGGGACAGAGCAACTATGGCTACACCTTC. This sequence encodes CASSFISGQSNYGYTF.

V is TRBV14 and J is TRBJ2-7, with 15 bases identical to TRBD2. The V gene end was trimmed by 4 bases and the J gene end by 0 bases; junction bases not matched to a gene: 7. This CDR3 is built from 18 residues. Germline assignment: CDR1 SGHDN and CDR2 FVKESK. In nucleotides, the CDR3 is TGTGCCAGCAGCCCGGGACTAGCGGGAGGCACTAGCTCCTACGAGCAGTACTTC. Amino acids: CASSPGLAGGTSSYEQYF.

The V gene is TRBV5-1, the J gene TRBJ2-3, with D perhaps matching TRBD1 (6 bases). V gave up 4 bases and J gave up 2 bases, with 11 bases separating them. Germline assignment: CDR1 SGHRS and CDR2 YFSETQ. The CDR3 consists of 14 residues. The CDR3 bases are TGCGCCAGCAGCCCGACAGGCCTCACAGATACGCAGTATTTT. This gives the protein CASSPTGLTDTQYF.

This clonotype was seen ten or more times. The chain carries TRBV20-1 and TRBJ2-2; either TRBD1 or TRBD2 may supply D (6 bases each). Germline loops: CDR1 DFQATT, CDR2 SNEGSKA (reference sequence). The CDR3 spans 15 residues. V gave up 3 bases and J gave up 3 bases, with 14 bases separating them. The CDR3: CSASSRGQYTGELFF. CDR3 nucleotide sequence: TGCAGTGCTAGTAGTCGGGGGCAGTACACCGGGGAGCTGTTTTTT.

Ten or more counts support this clonotype. The V and J genes are TRBV19 and TRBJ1-1; TRBD1 aligns across 8 bases. CDR3 length: 15 amino acids. The V gene end was trimmed by 2 bases and the J gene end by 1 base; junction bases not matched to a gene: 3. Looked up from germline, CDR1 is LNHDA and CDR2 is SQIVND (reference sequence). In nucleotides, the CDR3 is TGTGCCAGTAGTATATCCGGGACAGGGAACACTGAAGCTTTCTTT. Protein product: CASSISGTGNTEAFF.

This clonotype has a single count. J is TRBJ1-1 and V is TRBV12-3 or TRBV12-4, with TRBD1 identical over 7 bases. V lost 6 bases and J lost 7; bases outside the gene matches: 5. This CDR3 has 12 residues. DNA for the CDR3: TGTGCCAGCAGCAGGGACAGTCTTGAAGCTTTCTTT. It yields the protein CASSRDSLEAFF.